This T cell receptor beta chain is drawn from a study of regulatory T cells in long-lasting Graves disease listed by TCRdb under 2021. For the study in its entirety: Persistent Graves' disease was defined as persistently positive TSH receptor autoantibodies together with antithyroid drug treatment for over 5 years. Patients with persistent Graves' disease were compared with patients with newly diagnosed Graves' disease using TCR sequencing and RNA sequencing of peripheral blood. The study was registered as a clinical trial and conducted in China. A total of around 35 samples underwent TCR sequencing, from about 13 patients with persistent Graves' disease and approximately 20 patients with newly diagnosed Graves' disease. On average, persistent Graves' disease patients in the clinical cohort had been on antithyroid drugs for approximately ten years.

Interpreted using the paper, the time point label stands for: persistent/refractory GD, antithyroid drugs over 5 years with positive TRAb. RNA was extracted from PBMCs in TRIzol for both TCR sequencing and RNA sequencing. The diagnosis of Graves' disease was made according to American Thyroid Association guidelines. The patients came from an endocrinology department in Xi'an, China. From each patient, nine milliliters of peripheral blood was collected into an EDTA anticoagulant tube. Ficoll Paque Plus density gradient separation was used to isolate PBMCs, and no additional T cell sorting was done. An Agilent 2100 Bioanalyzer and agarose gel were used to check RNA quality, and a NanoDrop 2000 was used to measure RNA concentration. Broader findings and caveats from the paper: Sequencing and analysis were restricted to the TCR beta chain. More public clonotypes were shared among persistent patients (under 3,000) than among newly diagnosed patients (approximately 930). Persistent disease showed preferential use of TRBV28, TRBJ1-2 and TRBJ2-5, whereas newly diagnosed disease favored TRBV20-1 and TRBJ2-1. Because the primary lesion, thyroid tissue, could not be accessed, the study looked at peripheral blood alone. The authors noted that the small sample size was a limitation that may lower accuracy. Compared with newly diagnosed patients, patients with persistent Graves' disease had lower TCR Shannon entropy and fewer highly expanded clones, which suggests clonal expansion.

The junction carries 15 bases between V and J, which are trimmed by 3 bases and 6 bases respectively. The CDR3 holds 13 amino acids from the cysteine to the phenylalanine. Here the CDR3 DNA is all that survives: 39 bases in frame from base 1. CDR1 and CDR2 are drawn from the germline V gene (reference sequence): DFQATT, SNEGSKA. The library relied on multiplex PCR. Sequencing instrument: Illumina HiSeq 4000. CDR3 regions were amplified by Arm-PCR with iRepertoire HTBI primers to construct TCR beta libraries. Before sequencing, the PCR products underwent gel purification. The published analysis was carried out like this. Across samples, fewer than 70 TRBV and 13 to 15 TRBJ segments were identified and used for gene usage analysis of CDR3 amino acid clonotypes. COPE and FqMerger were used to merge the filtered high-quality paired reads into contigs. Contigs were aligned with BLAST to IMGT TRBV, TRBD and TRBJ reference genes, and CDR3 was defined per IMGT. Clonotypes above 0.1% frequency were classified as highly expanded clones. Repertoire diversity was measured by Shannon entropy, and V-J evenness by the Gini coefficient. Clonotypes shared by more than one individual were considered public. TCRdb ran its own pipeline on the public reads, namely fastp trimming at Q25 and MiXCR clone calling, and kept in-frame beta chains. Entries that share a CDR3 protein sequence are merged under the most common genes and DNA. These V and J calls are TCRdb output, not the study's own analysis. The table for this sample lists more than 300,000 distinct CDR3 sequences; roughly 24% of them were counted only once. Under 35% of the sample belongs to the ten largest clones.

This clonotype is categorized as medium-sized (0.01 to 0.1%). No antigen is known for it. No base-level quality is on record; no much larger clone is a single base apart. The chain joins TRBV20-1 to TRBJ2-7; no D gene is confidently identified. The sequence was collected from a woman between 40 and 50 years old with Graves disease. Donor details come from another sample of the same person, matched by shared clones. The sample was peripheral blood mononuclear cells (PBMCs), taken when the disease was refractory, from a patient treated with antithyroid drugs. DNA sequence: TGCAGTGCTAGGCGGCCCGACCTACTCGAGCAGTACTTC. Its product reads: CSARRPDLLEQYF.